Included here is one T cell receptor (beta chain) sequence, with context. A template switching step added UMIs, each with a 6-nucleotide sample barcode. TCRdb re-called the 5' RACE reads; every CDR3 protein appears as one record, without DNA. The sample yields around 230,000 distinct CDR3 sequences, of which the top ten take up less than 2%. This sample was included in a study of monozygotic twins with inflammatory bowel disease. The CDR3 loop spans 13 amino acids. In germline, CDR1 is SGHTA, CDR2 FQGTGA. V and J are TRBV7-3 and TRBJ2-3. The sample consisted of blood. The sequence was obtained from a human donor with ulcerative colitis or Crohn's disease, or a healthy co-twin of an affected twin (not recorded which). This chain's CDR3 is CASSLQVTDTQYF.